The 28 T cell receptor beta chains below all came from one sample that was sequenced in a study of memory CD4+ T cells and cytomegalovirus serostatus. Single viable CD3+CD4+CD8-CD45RO+ cells were sorted as the memory CD4+ T cells. Method: immunoSEQ multiplex PCR; TCRdb's copy keeps in-frame clones and lacks some. In the table there are some 56,000 clones, 82% of which are singletons. The sequencing sample was made of memory CD4+ T cells from blood. The receptors were gathered from an adult in good health and CMV-seronegative.

This chain links TRBV6-5 with TRBJ2-1; D not resolved. Germline loops: CDR1 MNHEY, CDR2 SVGAGI. V dropped 0 bases and J dropped 4 bases, with 10 bases sitting between them. The CDR3 totals 15 residues. The CDR3 reads CASSYSPSIYNEQFF. CDR3 sequence (DNA): TGTGCCAGCAGTTACTCCCCTTCGATATACAATGAGCAGTTCTTC.

The rearrangement links TRBV6-1 to TRBJ1-5; D uncertain. Germline V CDR1 and CDR2: MNHNS, SASEGT. V lost 0 bases and J lost 0, with 15 bases in between. The CDR3 totals 18 residues. The CDR3 region is CASSEAPAPRYSNQPQHF. The CDR3 nucleotides are TGTGCCAGCAGTGAAGCCCCCGCCCCAAGATATAGCAATCAGCCCCAGCATTTT.

The chain uses TRBV19 and TRBJ2-3; D may be TRBD2 (6 bases). This CDR3 has 14 residues. The V gene lost 5 bases and the J gene lost 10 bases, with 19 bases spanning the gap. Germline V CDR1 and CDR2: LNHDA, SQIVND (reference sequence). The CDR3 coding sequence is TGTGCCAGTAGTTCGGGGGTAGGGAACGGGCCGCAGTATTTT. Protein product: CASSSGVGNGPQYF.

Regarding this clone: Other nucleotide sequences from this sample produce the same CDR3. The chain carries TRBV4-3 and TRBJ1-4; 10 nucleotides match TRBD1. Germline CDR1 reads LGHNA; CDR2 reads YSLEER. The CDR3 contains 14 residues. With 4 bases clipped from V and 8 bases from J, the junction kept 4 bases outside the gene matches. The CDR3 DNA reads as TGCGCCAGCAGCCCGGGACAGGGGCGAGAAAAACTGTTTTTT. Its translation is CASSPGQGREKLFF.

Here the CDR3 reads CASSQEGRVGAGELFF. CDR3 nucleotides: TGTGCCAGCAGCCAAGAGGGCCGGGTAGGGGCCGGGGAGCTGTTTTTT. The chain couples TRBV4-2 to TRBJ2-2; D possibly corresponds to TRBD1 (5 bases). Trimming removed 0 bases from V and 6 bases from J, with 14 bases in between. The CDR3 sequence is 16 residues long. Germline V gene lookup returns CDR1 LGHNA and CDR2 YNFKEQ.

The chain is built from TRBV11-2 and TRBJ2-3; D is possibly TRBD1 (6 bases). From germline, CDR1 is SGHAT and CDR2 FQNNGV. This CDR3 has 15 residues. Trimming took off 4 bases at V and 4 bases at J, with 15 bases between the two ends. The CDR3 DNA reads as TGTGCCAGCAGCTACGACTCCCCAGGGGCAGATACGCAGTATTTT. Translated, it gives CASSYDSPGADTQYF.

The chain recombines TRBV28 with TRBJ1-5; the D gene is possibly TRBD1 (5 bases). The germline V gene encodes CDR1 MDHEN and CDR2 SYDVKM. This CDR3 is 15 amino acids long. V was trimmed by 5 bases and J by 5 bases, leaving 16 bases between them. The CDR3 protein is CASSLSGATHQPQHF. The DNA for the CDR3 is TGTGCCAGCAGTCTCTCCGGGGCCACCCATCAGCCCCAGCATTTT.

This chain links TRBV11-2 with TRBJ2-5; no firm D call. Germline lookup yields CDR1 SGHAT and CDR2 FQNNGV. This CDR3 spans 16 amino acids. V was clipped by 3 bases and J by 5 bases, with 19 bases between them. DNA of the CDR3: TGTGCCAGCAGCTTTGGGGTACCGCGGACCCTCGAGACCCAGTACTTC. The encoded protein is CASSFGVPRTLETQYF.

The chain uses TRBV19 and TRBJ2-1, with D possibly matching TRBD2 (7 bases). The CDR3 loop spans 15 amino acids. V lost 3 bases, J lost 6 bases, and 15 bases lay in between. Germline V CDR1 and CDR2: LNHDA, SQIVND (reference sequence). CDR3 loop: CASSMRGGYVNEQFF. As DNA, the CDR3 is TGTGCCAGTAGTATGAGGGGGGGCTACGTCAATGAGCAGTTCTTC.

The V gene is TRBV4-1, the J gene TRBJ2-5, with a tentative D call TRBD2 (6 bases). CDR1 and CDR2 from the germline V gene are MGHRA and YSYEKL. The CDR3 contains 16 residues. V was clipped by 3 bases and J by 2 bases, with 16 bases between them. This CDR3 is CASSHLKTSTQETQYF. The CDR3 DNA is TGCGCCAGCAGCCACCTAAAGACTAGTACACAAGAGACCCAGTACTTC.

V is TRBV29-1 and J is TRBJ2-3, with 7 bases aligning to TRBD2. Germline lookup yields CDR1 SQVTM and CDR2 ANQGSEA. The V gene end was trimmed by 7 bases and the J gene end by 8 bases; junction bases not matched to a gene: 15. The CDR3 has 14 residues. The CDR3, as DNA: TGCAGCGCCTCCGGATCCGTGACGGGGGGTACGCAGTATTTT. This translates into CSASGSVTGGTQYF.

V usage is TRBV10-3 and J usage is TRBJ1-5; D ambiguous. The CDR3 loop spans 12 amino acids. Germline-derived CDR1 and CDR2 are ENHRY and SYGVKD. V was clipped by 5 bases and J by 0 bases, with 2 bases between them. The CDR3 coding sequence is TGTGCCATCAGTAATAGCAATCAGCCCCAGCATTTT. It encodes CAISNSNQPQHF.

This clone was recorded a few times. The chain links TRBV9 to TRBJ1-1, with D possibly being TRBD1 (6 bases). V was cut by 4 bases and J by 8 bases, with 21 bases left in between. The V gene's germline CDR1 is SGDLS and CDR2 YYNGEE. This CDR3 has 15 amino acids. Here the CDR3 DNA reads TGTGCCAGCAGCCCCAAACAGGGAGGATCCTCCGAAGCTTTCTTT. Translation: CASSPKQGGSSEAFF.

This clone appeared a single time. The rearrangement joins TRBV4-1 to TRBJ2-3; D remains unclear. The CDR3 length is 17 residues. With 2 bases removed from V and 6 bases from J, the gap between germline ends came to 21 bases. Per the germline V gene, CDR1 is MGHRA and CDR2 is YSYEKL. In DNA form, the CDR3 reads TGCGCCAGCAGCCAATTCCCCCCCCCAGCCGGAGTGGATACGCAGTATTTT. This sequence encodes CASSQFPPPAGVDTQYF.

This clone was seen only once. Germline and junction disagree at one end, which may indicate a read error. This chain joins TRBV7-3 and TRBJ1-1; D might be TRBD1 (5 bases). CDR1 is SGHTA and CDR2 is FQGTGA in the germline V gene. The CDR3 runs 15 residues. The CDR3 nucleotides read TGTGCCAGCAGTTTAACTGGAGGGACGGCCACTGAAGCTTTCTTT. Amino acids: CASSLTGGTATEAFF.

The rearrangement uses TRBV7-9 and TRBJ2-7; D unresolved. The ends were cut back, 5 bases at V and 3 bases at J, with 8 bases in the middle. The CDR3 loop spans 12 amino acids. Germline V gene lookup returns CDR1 SEHNR and CDR2 FQNEAQ (reference sequence). CDR3 sequence: CASSPGFYEQYF. CDR3 coding DNA: TGTGCCAGCAGCCCCGGCTTCTACGAGCAGTACTTC.

The rearrangement links TRBV7-9 to TRBJ1-3, with 7 bases fitting TRBD1. The CDR3 loop spans 15 amino acids. Germline V CDR1 and CDR2: SEHNR, FQNEAQ (reference sequence). V was clipped by 5 bases and J by 0 bases; unmatched bases: 4. For the CDR3, the DNA is TGTGCCAGCAGCGGGACAGTCAGCTCTGGAAACACCATATATTTT. It yields the protein CASSGTVSSGNTIYF.

This clone was seen only a few times. The V call is TRBV5-1, the J call TRBJ1-2; 9 nucleotides agree with TRBD1. Germline V gives CDR1 SGHRS, CDR2 YFSETQ. The CDR3 sequence is 14 residues long. Trimming removed 3 bases from V and 8 bases from J; junction bases left unmatched: 8. The CDR3 loop reads CASSSIQGAKGYTF. CDR3 nucleotide sequence: TGCGCCAGCAGCTCTATACAGGGGGCGAAGGGCTACACCTTC.

Within the sample, this clone is medium-sized. This chain links TRBV19 with TRBJ1-5; 10 positions match TRBD1. The V gene's germline CDR1 is LNHDA and CDR2 SQIVND (reference sequence). The CDR3 has 15 residues. The V segment lost 3 bases and the J segment 7 bases; nucleotides outside the gene matches: 6. The DNA of the CDR3 is TGTGCCAGTAGTATTGGGACAGGGGAAGGGCAGCCCCAGCATTTT. It codes for CASSIGTGEGQPQHF.

J is TRBJ1-5 and V is TRBV4-3; no clear D. The germline gives CDR1 LGHNA, CDR2 YSLEER. This CDR3 is built from 13 residues. Trimming cost V 0 bases and J 7 bases, with 7 bases left between them. CDR3 loop: CASSQEFRQPQHF. The CDR3 nucleotides read TGCGCCAGCAGCCAAGAGTTTCGGCAGCCCCAGCATTTT.

This clone was counted between two and nine times. The chain combines TRBV4-1 with TRBJ2-5; D is unresolved. V shed 4 bases and J shed 3 bases, with 9 bases lying between them. CDR3 length equals 13 residues. Germline lookup yields CDR1 MGHRA and CDR2 YSYEKL. CDR3 nucleotide sequence: TGCGCCAGCAGCCGAAGAACTGAAGAGACCCAGTACTTC. This codes for CASSRRTEETQYF.

This clone is a singleton in its sample. The CDR3 region is CASSQTRGQGGSEQYF. The CDR3 DNA reads TGTGCCAGCAGTCAGACCAGGGGACAGGGGGGGTCCGAGCAGTACTTC. The chain joins TRBV28 to TRBJ2-7; 11 bases agree with TRBD1. This CDR3 spans 16 amino acids. The germline V gene encodes CDR1 MDHEN and CDR2 SYDVKM. V gave up 5 bases and J gave up 6 bases; unmatched junction bases: 12.

This clone appeared a single time. This chain uses TRBV5-6 with TRBJ1-6; the D is unclear. This CDR3 spans 14 amino acids. The V end lost 4 bases, the J end lost 9 bases, and 14 bases lay between the germline ends. The V gene's germline CDR1 is SGHDT and CDR2 YYEEEE. CDR3 coding DNA: TGTGCCAGCAGCCTCGTCCACCCTACTTCACCCCTCCACTTT. Its translation is CASSLVHPTSPLHF.

The gene calls are TRBV19 and TRBJ2-4, with unresolved D. V gave up 7 bases and J gave up 0 bases, with 13 bases separating them. The CDR3 totals 15 residues. The germline V gene has CDR1 LNHDA and CDR2 SQIVND (reference sequence). In nucleotides, the CDR3 is TGTGCCAGTAAAGACGGCAGGACAGCCAAAAACATTCAGTACTTC. Protein: CASKDGRTAKNIQYF. Together with reference TRBV19 and TRBJ2-4, the CDR3 gives the full variable domain: DGGITQSPKYLFRKEGQNVTLSCEQNLNHDAMYWYRQDPGQGLRLIYYSQIVNDFQKGDIAEGYSVSREKKESFPLTVTSAQKNPTAFYLCASKDGRTAKNIQYFGAGTRLSVL.

The J gene is TRBJ2-7, the V gene TRBV29-1, with 16 positions matching TRBD2. V shed 6 bases, J shed 5 bases, and the junction held 10 bases outside the gene matches. This CDR3 spans 16 amino acids. Germline CDR1 reads SQVTM; CDR2 reads ANQGSEA. CDR3 sequence reads: CSVMGGLAGGPHEQYF. DNA of the CDR3: TGCAGCGTAATGGGGGGACTAGCGGGGGGGCCCCACGAGCAGTACTTC.

This chain joins TRBV7-9 and TRBJ1-2; tentative D call: TRBD1 (6 bases). The CDR3 is 15 residues long. Trimming shortened V by 5 bases and J by 4 bases, and 17 bases separated the two germline ends. CDR1 and CDR2 from the germline V gene are SEHNR and FQNEAQ (reference sequence). DNA of the CDR3: TGTGCCAGCAGCGTGAAAGGGGGGATCATCTATGGCTACACCTTC. This codes for CASSVKGGIIYGYTF.

This rearrangement joins TRBV5-1 to TRBJ2-5, with 9 bases fitting TRBD2. CDR1 SGHRS and CDR2 YFSETQ come from the germline V gene. The CDR3 is made up of 13 amino acids. V was clipped by 0 bases and J by 9 bases; unmatched bases: 3. The CDR3 bases are TGCGCCAGCAGCTTGGGGACTAGCGTGGCCCAGTACTTC. As protein: CASSLGTSVAQYF.

V is TRBV7-9 and J is TRBJ1-6; possibly TRBD1 for D (6 bases). Trimming took 5 bases from V and 2 from J, leaving 7 bases between them. The CDR3 contains 14 residues. CDR1 is SEHNR, CDR2 FQNEAQ, per germline (reference sequence). CDR3 DNA: TGTGCCAGCAGCCGGGACACCTATAATTCACCCCTCCACTTT. Amino acids: CASSRDTYNSPLHF.